The clone carrying this T cell receptor (beta chain) was observed many times. This sample is part of a study of T-cell reconstitution after alpha-beta-depleted transplantation in children. It was with unique molecular identifiers that the TCRbeta library was prepared. From the PCR reads, TCRdb called clonotypes with MiXCR, one entry per CDR3 protein. The table has over 300,000 distinct CDR3 sequences, approximately 10% seen once. The V gene lost 5 bases and the J gene lost 4 bases, with 8 bases spanning the gap. Germline CDR1 is MNHNS and CDR2 is SASEGT. The CDR3 sequence is 12 residues long. The receptor was isolated from a human donor who donated a stem cell graft to a child with acute lymphoblastic leukemia. This specimen consisted of PBMCs from the stem cell graft donor, obtained from the stem cell graft. This rearrangement joins TRBV6-1 to TRBJ2-5; D gene unclear. CDR3 residues: CASSSSAETQYF. For the CDR3, the DNA is TGTGCCAGCAGTTCGTCGGCAGAGACCCAGTACTTC.